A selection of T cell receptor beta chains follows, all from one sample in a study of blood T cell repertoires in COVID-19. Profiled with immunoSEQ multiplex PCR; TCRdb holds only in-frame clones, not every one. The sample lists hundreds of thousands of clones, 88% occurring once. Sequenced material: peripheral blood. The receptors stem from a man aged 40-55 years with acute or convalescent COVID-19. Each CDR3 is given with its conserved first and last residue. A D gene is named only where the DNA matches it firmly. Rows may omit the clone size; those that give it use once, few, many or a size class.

CDR3 protein: CASSSLFGPGTEAFF
CDR3 DNA: TGTGCCAGTAGTAGTTTGTTCGGCCCGGGTACTGAAGCTTTCTTT
D gene: .
V gene: TRBV19
CDR3 length: 15
J gene: TRBJ1-1
clone size: few

CDR3 protein: CASSRTKETQYF
CDR3 DNA: TGTGCCAGCAGCAGGACTAAAGAGACCCAGTACTTC
D gene: .
V gene: TRBV14
CDR3 length: 12
J gene: TRBJ2-5
clone size: .

CDR3 protein: CASSLVVESAGRPREQYF
CDR3 DNA: TGCGCCAGCAGCTTGGTAGTCGAGTCAGCCGGGAGGCCCCGTGAGCAGTACTTC
D gene: TRBD2
V gene: TRBV5-1
CDR3 length: 18
J gene: TRBJ2-7
clone size: .

CDR3 protein: CASSFAGGKNEQFF
CDR3 DNA: TGTGCCAGCAGTTTTGCGGGAGGGAAGAATGAGCAGTTCTTC
D gene: TRBD2
V gene: TRBV27
CDR3 length: 14
J gene: TRBJ2-1
clone size: .

CDR3 protein: CASSIPPDRGIRDGYTF
CDR3 DNA: TGTGCCAGTAGTATACCGCCGGACAGGGGGATTAGGGATGGCTACACCTTC
D gene: TRBD1
V gene: TRBV19
CDR3 length: 17
J gene: TRBJ1-2
clone size: .

CDR3 protein: CASSRTESYEQYF
CDR3 DNA: TGCGCCAGCAGCCGAACAGAGTCCTACGAGCAGTACTTC
D gene: .
V gene: TRBV4-3
CDR3 length: 13
J gene: TRBJ2-7
clone size: .

CDR3 protein: CASSLEARFDEQFF
CDR3 DNA: TGCGCCAGCAGCTTGGAGGCCAGGTTCGATGAGCAGTTCTTC
D gene: .
V gene: TRBV5-1
CDR3 length: 14
J gene: TRBJ2-1
clone size: .

CDR3 protein: CASSEYGAGGSNEQFF
CDR3 DNA: TGTGCCAGCAGTGAATATGGAGCGGGGGGGAGTAATGAGCAGTTCTTC
D gene: TRBD2
V gene: TRBV25-1
CDR3 length: 16
J gene: TRBJ2-1
clone size: once

CDR3 protein: CASSSPGEVAGELFF
CDR3 DNA: TGTGCCAGCAGTTCCCCAGGGGAAGTCGCCGGGGAGCTGTTTTTT
D gene: .
V gene: TRBV28
CDR3 length: 15
J gene: TRBJ2-2
clone size: .

CDR3 protein: CASSFTVQETQYF
CDR3 DNA: TGTGCCAGCAGCTTTACTGTACAAGAGACCCAGTACTTC
D gene: .
V gene: TRBV7-2
CDR3 length: 13
J gene: TRBJ2-5
clone size: .

CDR3 protein: CASSLLRPRGTFF
CDR3 DNA: TGTGCCAGCAGCTTATTGAGGCCACGTGGAACTTTCTTT
D gene: .
V gene: TRBV5-8
CDR3 length: 13
J gene: TRBJ1-1
clone size: .

CDR3 protein: CASSQDHGSLNTEAFF
CDR3 DNA: TGCGCCAGCAGCCAAGATCACGGTTCCCTGAACACTGAAGCTTTCTTT
D gene: .
V gene: TRBV4-3
CDR3 length: 16
J gene: TRBJ1-1
clone size: .

CDR3 protein: CASSYRGQGVRGYTF
CDR3 DNA: TGTGCCAGCAGTTACCGGGGACAGGGGGTACGAGGCTACACCTTC
D gene: TRBD1
V gene: TRBV6-2/TRBV6-3
CDR3 length: 15
J gene: TRBJ1-2
clone size: few

CDR3 protein: CASSQGDRPLDTQYF
CDR3 DNA: TGCGCCAGCAGCCAAGGGGACAGACCTTTGGATACGCAGTATTTT
D gene: TRBD1
V gene: TRBV4-3
CDR3 length: 15
J gene: TRBJ2-3
clone size: .

CDR3 protein: CASSGQGRQPQHF
CDR3 DNA: TGTGCCAGCAGCGGACAGGGTCGACAGCCCCAGCATTTT
D gene: TRBD1
V gene: TRBV28
CDR3 length: 13
J gene: TRBJ1-5
clone size: .

CDR3 protein: CASSLRTGAPPLHF
CDR3 DNA: TGTGCCAGCAGTTTAAGGACAGGGGCTCCACCCCTCCACTTT
D gene: TRBD1
V gene: TRBV28
CDR3 length: 14
J gene: TRBJ1-6
clone size: once

CDR3 protein: CASSETGPMMNTEAFF
CDR3 DNA: TGTGCCAGCAGCGAGACAGGACCCATGATGAACACTGAAGCTTTCTTT
D gene: .
V gene: TRBV6-2/TRBV6-3
CDR3 length: 16
J gene: TRBJ1-1
clone size: .

CDR3 protein: CASGGGQGLYSNQPQHF
CDR3 DNA: TGTGCCAGCGGGGGGGGACAGGGCCTTTATAGCAATCAGCCCCAGCATTTT
D gene: TRBD1
V gene: TRBV2
CDR3 length: 17
J gene: TRBJ1-5
clone size: once

CDR3 protein: CAWGSGSGANVLTF
CDR3 DNA: TGTGCCTGGGGATCAGGGTCCGGGGCCAACGTCCTGACTTTC
D gene: .
V gene: TRBV30
CDR3 length: 14
J gene: TRBJ2-6
clone size: once

CDR3 protein: CASGPTDRSYTGELFF
CDR3 DNA: TGTGCCAGCGGCCCGACGGACAGGTCTTACACCGGGGAGCTGTTTTTT
D gene: TRBD1
V gene: TRBV2
CDR3 length: 16
J gene: TRBJ2-2
clone size: .

CDR3 protein: CASSVGQGASYEQYF
CDR3 DNA: TGTGCCAGCAGCGTAGGCCAGGGGGCCTCCTACGAGCAGTACTTC
D gene: TRBD1
V gene: TRBV9
CDR3 length: 15
J gene: TRBJ2-7
clone size: .

CDR3 protein: CASSDDFGNYGYTF
CDR3 DNA: TGTGCCAGCAGCGACGATTTTGGCAATTATGGCTACACCTTC
D gene: .
V gene: TRBV9
CDR3 length: 14
J gene: TRBJ1-2
clone size: .

CDR3 protein: CASMTVGSGNTIYF
CDR3 DNA: TGTGCCAGCATGACAGTGGGCTCTGGAAACACCATATATTTT
D gene: .
V gene: TRBV27
CDR3 length: 14
J gene: TRBJ1-3
clone size: .

CDR3 protein: CASSPLAGVDTGELFF
CDR3 DNA: TGTGCCAGCTCACCTCTAGCGGGAGTGGATACCGGGGAGCTGTTTTTT
D gene: TRBD2
V gene: TRBV18
CDR3 length: 16
J gene: TRBJ2-2
clone size: .

CDR3 protein: CASSSTSGRAGTGELFF
CDR3 DNA: TGTGCCAGCAGTTCCACTAGCGGGAGGGCCGGCACCGGGGAGCTGTTTTTT
D gene: TRBD2
V gene: TRBV27
CDR3 length: 17
J gene: TRBJ2-2
clone size: .

CDR3 protein: CATSRELIAGATGNTIYF
CDR3 DNA: TGTGCCACCAGCAGAGAGTTAATAGCAGGGGCGACTGGAAACACCATATATTTT
D gene: .
V gene: TRBV15
CDR3 length: 18
J gene: TRBJ1-3
clone size: .

CDR3 protein: CASNPNRGRFSEQYF
CDR3 DNA: TGTGCCAGCAACCCCAACAGGGGCAGGTTTAGCGAGCAGTACTTC
D gene: TRBD1
V gene: TRBV6-5
CDR3 length: 15
J gene: TRBJ2-7
clone size: .

CDR3 protein: CGSGGRGYGYTF
CDR3 DNA: TGTGGAAGCGGGGGCAGGGGCTACGGCTACACCTTC
D gene: .
V gene: TRBV19
CDR3 length: 12
J gene: TRBJ1-2
clone size: .